Presented here are 14 T cell receptor beta chains from one specimen sequenced in a study of blood T cell repertoires in COVID-19. Measured with immunoSEQ multiplex PCR; TCRdb has only the in-frame clones, and not every one. The data contain some 140,000 clones, about 79% of them singletons. Sample: peripheral blood. The source is a woman aged 60-75 years with acute or convalescent COVID-19.

V usage is TRBV4-2 and J usage is TRBJ1-4; D uncertain. The CDR3 is 16 residues long. Germline V CDR1 and CDR2: LGHNA, YNFKEQ. Trimming took off 0 bases at V and 0 bases at J, with 8 bases between the two ends. The CDR3 is CASSQDLLATNEKLFF. The CDR3 DNA sequence: TGTGCCAGCAGCCAAGATCTTCTTGCAACTAATGAAAAACTGTTTTTT.

This clone has a single count. The genes are TRBV15 and TRBJ1-6, with D possibly matching TRBD1 (5 bases). Germline lookup yields CDR1 LNHNV and CDR2 YYDKDF (reference sequence). The V and J ends lost 3 bases and 7 bases respectively, with 10 bases between them. The CDR3 length is 14 residues. The CDR3 coding sequence is TGTGCCACCAGCAGGAGCGGGACGAATTCACCCCTCCACTTT. This gives the protein CATSRSGTNSPLHF. Full variable domain (outside the CDR3, taken from reference TRBV15 and TRBJ1-6): DAMVIQNPRYQVTQFGKPVTLSCSQTLNHNVMYWYQQKSSQAPKLLFHYYDKDFNNEADTPDNFQSRRPNTSFCFLDIRSPGLGDTAMYLCATSRSGTNSPLHFGNGTRLTVT.

The V and J genes are TRBV5-1 and TRBJ1-4, with 7 bases identical to TRBD1. Germline V gene sequence: CDR1 SGHRS, CDR2 YFSETQ. V lost 5 bases and J lost 6; bases outside the gene matches: 13. The CDR3 covers 16 residues. CDR3 nucleotide sequence: TGCGCCAGCAGGGGGAGTATGGGACAGTTACATGAAAAACTGTTTTTT. This codes for CASRGSMGQLHEKLFF.

The sample holds one count of this clone. The rearrangement links TRBV30 to TRBJ2-7; D is possibly TRBD2 (6 bases). The germline CDR1 and CDR2 sequences are GTSNPN and SVGIG (reference sequence). The CDR3 extends over 14 amino acids. V was pared by 2 bases and J by 5 bases, with 16 bases between. CDR3 amino acids: CAWSPSAGFHEQYV. The CDR3 coding sequence is TGTGCCTGGAGTCCCTCGGCGGGGTTCCACGAGCAGTACGTC.

A remark on this clone: One end of the junction does not line up with germline, which may come from a read error. The chain has TRBV2 and TRBJ2-3, with D perhaps matching TRBD2 (5 bases). The CDR3 totals 13 residues. CDR1 is SNHLY, CDR2 FYNNEI, per germline. DNA for the CDR3: TGTGCCAGCAGTGAAGAAGTCGTAGCGTCCAGTTCTTTT. Its translation: CASSEEVVASSSF. Full variable domain (outside the CDR3, taken from reference TRBV2 and TRBJ2-3): EPEVTQTPSHQVTQMGQEVILRCVPISNHLYFYWYRQILGQKVEFLVSFYNNEISEKSEIFDDQFSVERPDGSNFTLKIRSTKLEDSAMYFCASSEEVVASSSFGPGTRLTVL.

The rearrangement uses TRBV2 and TRBJ2-1; D is unclear. The V end lost 3 bases, the J end lost 6 bases, and 15 bases lay between the germline ends. Germline V gene data show CDR1 as SNHLY and CDR2 as FYNNEI. CDR3 size: 15 residues. The CDR3 reads CASSDHTGTGNEQFF. CDR3 DNA sequence: TGTGCCAGCAGTGACCATACGGGTACCGGCAATGAGCAGTTCTTC.

The chain joins TRBV27 to TRBJ2-7; D may be TRBD1 (6 bases). From germline, CDR1 is MNHEY and CDR2 SMNVEV (reference sequence). Trimming stripped 2 bases from V and 5 bases from J, with 13 bases between. The CDR3 spans 14 residues. The CDR3: CASSLRDRGNEQYF. The CDR3 bases are TGTGCCAGCAGTTTAAGGGATAGGGGGAACGAGCAGTACTTC.

This clone was observed a few times. The chain joins TRBV15 to TRBJ2-1; TRBD1 might be the D (6 bases). This CDR3 is 15 amino acids long. The germline gives CDR1 LNHNV, CDR2 YYDKDF (reference sequence). The germline V and J ends were trimmed by 0 bases and 8 bases, with 14 bases remaining between them. CDR3 nucleotides: TGTGCCACCAGCAGAGATAATCGGGACAATGATGAGCAGTTCTTC. This translates into CATSRDNRDNDEQFF.

The V gene is TRBV28, the J gene TRBJ1-2; the D gene is possibly TRBD1 (5 bases). The CDR3 is 15 residues long. V was clipped by 1 base and J by 0 bases, with 9 bases between them. CDR1 MDHEN and CDR2 SYDVKM come from the germline V gene. The DNA for the CDR3 is TGTGCCAGCAGTTTATCCAGGGCGGCTAACTATGGCTACACCTTC. It translates to CASSLSRAANYGYTF.

The chain recombines TRBV20-1 with TRBJ1-6; the match to TRBD1 covers 7 bases. Germline CDR1 reads DFQATT; CDR2 reads SNEGSKA (reference sequence). CDR3 length: 16 residues. The J segment lost 7 bases and the V segment lost 3 bases, leaving 12 bases of the junction unmatched. CDR3 bases: TGCAGTGCTAGTTCGGACAGGAGGGTGAGGAATTCACCCCTCCACTTT. Its protein is CSASSDRRVRNSPLHF.

V is TRBV5-1 and J is TRBJ2-2, with 10 bases aligning to TRBD1. Trimming took 1 base from V and 5 from J; bases not matched to a gene: 5. Germline CDR1 is SGHRS and CDR2 is YFSETQ. The CDR3 consists of 16 residues. The CDR3 is CASSLSGQGVTGELFF. CDR3 nucleotide sequence: TGCGCCAGCAGCTTGTCCGGACAGGGGGTAACCGGGGAGCTGTTTTTT.

The chain recombines TRBV19 with TRBJ1-3; 10 bases line up with TRBD1. Trimming at V came to 6 bases and at J to 1 base, leaving 6 bases not matched to a gene. The CDR3 covers 16 residues. CDR1 and CDR2 from the germline V gene are LNHDA and SQIVND (reference sequence). This CDR3 reads CASSLRQGASGNTIYF. CDR3 DNA: TGTGCCAGTAGCCTTCGACAGGGGGCTTCTGGAAACACCATATATTTT. Full variable domain (rest looked up from reference TRBV19 and TRBJ1-3): DGGITQSPKYLFRKEGQNVTLSCEQNLNHDAMYWYRQDPGQGLRLIYYSQIVNDFQKGDIAEGYSVSREKKESFPLTVTSAQKNPTAFYLCASSLRQGASGNTIYFGEGSWLTVV.

The chain is built from TRBV6-4 and TRBJ1-4, with TRBD1 matching 11 bases. Germline V gene sequence: CDR1 MRHNA, CDR2 SNTAGT. This CDR3 spans 14 amino acids. The V gene end was trimmed by 8 bases and the J gene end by 8 bases; junction bases not matched to a gene: 7. The CDR3 DNA is TGTGCCAGCTTCCCGGGACAGGGGGGGGAAAAACTGTTTTTT. Encoded protein: CASFPGQGGEKLFF.

V gene TRBV27 combines with J gene TRBJ1-6; 8 bases match TRBD1. This CDR3 spans 15 amino acids. From germline, CDR1 is MNHEY and CDR2 SMNVEV (reference sequence). Trimming cost V 4 bases and J 11 bases; bases outside gene matches: 10. The CDR3 region has the DNA TGTGCCAGCAGTTGGGGCCGACAGGGGAGAGCACCCCTCCACTTT. Protein sequence: CASSWGRQGRAPLHF.